The 5 T cell receptor beta chains below come from one sample, sequenced in a study of blood T cell repertoires in COVID-19. Here immunoSEQ multiplex PCR was the method, and the copy in TCRdb shows in-frame clones only, minus some. The data show roughly 82,000 clones, around 83% seen once. Sequencing used peripheral blood. The receptors here all came from a woman between 55 and 75 years old with acute or convalescent COVID-19.

The rearrangement uses TRBV4-2 and TRBJ1-5; D gene unclear. The CDR3 is 15 residues long. Germline loops: CDR1 LGHNA, CDR2 YNFKEQ. V lost 0 bases and J lost 5, with 11 bases in between. This CDR3 reads CASSQEGLRDQPQHF. As DNA, the CDR3 is TGTGCCAGCAGCCAAGAAGGGTTGCGGGATCAGCCCCAGCATTTT.

J is TRBJ1-1 and V is TRBV2; the D is unclear. V shed 6 bases and J shed 3 bases, with 11 bases lying between them. The CDR3 extends over 13 amino acids. Germline assignment: CDR1 SNHLY and CDR2 FYNNEI. The CDR3 loop is CASSDDTYTEAFF. The CDR3 coding sequence is TGTGCCAGCAGCGACGACACTTACACTGAAGCTTTCTTT.

This sequence joins TRBV28 and TRBJ1-1; 7 nucleotides agree with TRBD1. The CDR3 extends over 15 amino acids. Germline CDR1 MDHEN, CDR2 SYDVKM. Trimming took 4 bases from V and 4 from J; bases not matched to a gene: 9. CDR3 DNA sequence: TGTGCCAGCAGTTCAGGTGCGACAGGGACCACTGAAGCTTTCTTT. Translating it yields CASSSGATGTTEAFF.

The V call is TRBV6-5, the J call TRBJ1-1; D uncertain. With 2 bases removed from V and 7 bases from J, the gap between germline ends came to 11 bases. CDR3 length: 13 amino acids. Germline values: CDR1 MNHEY, CDR2 SVGAGI. The CDR3 DNA sequence: TGTGCCAGCAGTTACAGGGTGGGAGGTGAAGCTTTCTTT. This translates into CASSYRVGGEAFF.

As concerns this clone: The junction departs from the called germline gene at one end, perhaps through a read error. The chain employs TRBV7-7 and TRBJ1-2, with D unresolved. Germline loops: CDR1 SSHAT, CDR2 FNYEAQ (reference sequence). This CDR3 spans 14 amino acids. The CDR3, as DNA: TGTGCTAGCAGCCGTCTGGAAAGGCCGGGTGGCTACACCTTC. This encodes CASSRLERPGGYTF.